The 14 T cell receptor beta chains given below trace back to one sample, sequenced in a study of T cell repertoires in cytomegalovirus infection. TCRdb passed the reads through MiXCR, listing each CDR3 protein once. The sample lists approximately 150,000 distinct CDR3 sequences; about 22% were seen once. Their target antigens are unknown. The sample was CD8+ T cells from cultured PBMCs, taken from culture after CMV antigen stimulation. These receptors were collected from a human donor in good health (CMV status not recorded). Some clones in this sample may be carry-over from other donors' samples.

In this sample, this clonotype turned up a few times. This rearrangement joins TRBV13 to TRBJ2-1; 16 nucleotides match TRBD2. With 5 bases clipped from V and 3 bases from J, the junction kept 7 bases outside the gene matches. This CDR3 is built from 18 residues. CDR1 is PRHDT, CDR2 FYEKMQ, per germline (reference sequence). The CDR3 reads CASSPGLAGGRYYNEQFF. CDR3 nucleotide sequence: TGTGCCAGCAGCCCGGGACTAGCGGGGGGGCGTTACTACAATGAGCAGTTCTTC.

With regard to this clonotype: A much larger clone sits a single nucleotide away, making a read error possible. This chain uses TRBV6-1 with TRBJ1-4, with D possibly TRBD1 on 5 matching bases. Germline V gene sequence: CDR1 MNHNS, CDR2 SASEGT. The CDR3 has 15 residues. The V and J ends lost 1 base and 0 bases respectively, with 6 bases between them. CDR3 sequence (DNA): TGTGCCAGCAGTGAAGACAGGTCAACTAATGAAAAACTGTTTTTT. Translating gives CASSEDRSTNEKLFF.

This chain links TRBV12-3 or TRBV12-4 with TRBJ2-7; D might be TRBD2 (5 bases). The CDR3 consists of 13 residues. Trimming removed 0 bases from V and 7 bases from J, with 10 bases in between. The CDR3 reads CASSLAGWEEQYF. The CDR3 DNA reads as TGTGCCAGCAGTTTAGCCGGTTGGGAGGAGCAGTACTTC.

This clonotype was counted between two and nine times. The V call is TRBV7-9, the J call TRBJ1-1; D might be TRBD1 (5 bases). The germline gives CDR1 SEHNR, CDR2 FQNEAQ (reference sequence). The CDR3 has 12 residues. V was cut by 0 bases and J by 8 bases, with 7 bases left in between. The CDR3 DNA is TGTGCCAGCAGCTTAGCCCGGGACGAAGCTTTCTTT. Translating it yields CASSLARDEAFF.

The chain recombines TRBV7-9 with TRBJ1-2; maybe TRBD1 (6 bases). This CDR3 has 12 amino acids. Germline V gene lookup returns CDR1 SEHNR and CDR2 FQNEAQ (reference sequence). V dropped 1 base and J dropped 6 bases, with 6 bases sitting between them. CDR3 sequence: CASSLDRDGYTF. DNA for the CDR3: TGTGCCAGCAGCTTAGACAGGGATGGCTACACCTTC.

This chain joins TRBV7-9 and TRBJ2-5, with D unresolved. The V end lost 2 bases, the J end lost 3 bases, and 16 bases lay between the germline ends. Germline CDR1 SEHNR, CDR2 FQNEAQ (reference sequence). CDR3 length equals 16 residues. The CDR3 spells CASSLTTWGQKETQYF. The CDR3 bases are TGTGCCAGCAGCTTAACGACGTGGGGTCAGAAAGAGACCCAGTACTTC.

This chain links TRBV6-2 or TRBV6-3 with TRBJ1-2, with D hard to call. Germline lookup yields CDR1 MNHEY and CDR2 SVGEGT. The ends were cut back, 6 bases at V and 7 bases at J, with 18 bases in the middle. The CDR3 runs 14 residues. The CDR3 nucleotides are TGTGCCAGCAGCGTCCCGTTTGAGGCTTTTGGCTACACCTTC. As protein: CASSVPFEAFGYTF.

The chain employs TRBV6-5 and TRBJ2-5; 9 positions agree with TRBD1. Germline values: CDR1 MNHEY, CDR2 SVGAGI. CDR3 length equals 18 residues. Unmatched junction bases numbered 9, after V lost 0 bases and J lost 1 base. The CDR3 coding sequence is TGTGCCAGCAGTTACTCGAACCCGGACAGGGGTTCCCAAGAGACCCAGTACTTC. Amino acid sequence: CASSYSNPDRGSQETQYF.

The CDR3 spells CASSSWGDPKDTDTQYF. The CDR3 nucleotides are TGTGCCAGCAGTTCGTGGGGGGACCCCAAGGACACAGATACGCAGTATTTT. This sequence joins TRBV11-2 and TRBJ2-3; perhaps TRBD2 as D (6 bases). Germline CDR1 SGHAT, CDR2 FQNNGV. The CDR3 is 17 residues long. The ends were cut back, 6 bases at V and 2 bases at J, with 21 bases in the middle.

V and J are TRBV6-8 and TRBJ1-5; 8 bases align to TRBD1. With 4 bases clipped from V and 2 bases from J, the junction kept 7 bases outside the gene matches. The length of the CDR3 is 16 residues. The germline gives CDR1 MNHGY, CDR2 SAAAGT. CDR3 coding DNA: TGTGCCAGCAGTTTTCTCTCGGACAGGGGCAATCAGCCCCAGCATTTT. Translated: CASSFLSDRGNQPQHF.

The sample holds a few counts of this clonotype. V gene TRBV7-6 combines with J gene TRBJ2-6; no clear D gene. Trimming removed 6 bases from V and 0 bases from J, with 15 bases in between. This CDR3 is 17 amino acids long. Germline CDR1 SGHVS, CDR2 FNYEAQ. In DNA form, the CDR3 reads TGTGCCAGCAGTTCATCTCTAAAGAGCTCTGGGGCCAACGTCCTGACTTTC. This translates into CASSSSLKSSGANVLTF.

The chain recombines TRBV12-3 or TRBV12-4 with TRBJ2-1, with D perhaps given as TRBD1 or TRBD2 (5 bases each). The V gene lost 5 bases and the J gene lost 4 bases, with 12 bases spanning the gap. The CDR3 is made up of 14 amino acids. The CDR3 loop is CASSAWGSYNEQFF. The CDR3, as DNA: TGTGCCAGCAGTGCCTGGGGGAGTTACAATGAGCAGTTCTTC.

This clonotype came up a few times. The rearrangement uses TRBV7-8 and TRBJ2-7; possibly TRBD1 for D (6 bases). Germline V gene sequence: CDR1 SGHVS, CDR2 FQNEAQ. The CDR3 runs to 14 residues. V lost 6 bases to trimming and J lost 2 bases, with 14 bases between them. CDR3 nucleotide sequence: TGTGCCAGCAGAATTCAGGGGCCCCCCTACGAGCAGTACTTC. It encodes CASRIQGPPYEQYF.

The chain uses TRBV30 and TRBJ1-2; TRBD1 matches at 8 bases. The CDR3 extends over 17 amino acids. Germline V gene sequence: CDR1 GTSNPN, CDR2 SVGIG (reference sequence). V shed 5 bases and J 4 bases; nucleotides not matched to a gene: 18. This CDR3 reads CAWETPTDRGPRYGYTF. The CDR3, as DNA: TGTGCCTGGGAGACCCCAACTGACAGGGGCCCTCGCTATGGCTACACCTTC.